This T cell receptor beta chain comes out of a study of shared clonotypes between healthy human individuals. Study-level points and caveats: Some naive CD4 clonotypes, 5% to 5.5%, turned up in common across a handful of donors.

The CDR3 has 16 amino acids. CDR1 is LGHNA, CDR2 YSLEER, per germline. V shed 3 bases, J shed 9 bases, and the junction held 12 bases outside the gene matches. Healthy adults negative for HIV, lacking recent acute infections or vaccinations, served as donors. It was into CD45RA+ naive and CD45RA-negative memory subsets that the CD4+ cells were split. As for this clone: The antigen is not known.

Produced via immunoSEQ multiplex PCR; TCRdb's table is partial and in-frame only. The table lists 2.3 million or so clones, 93% of them singletons, with 0.39% in the top ten. The sequencing sample was made of naive CD4+ T cells from PBMCs. Subset meaning: CD45RA+ positively selected. The clonotype was recovered from a man aged 18 to 35 in good health. Some clones in this sample may be carry-over from other donors' samples. V and J are TRBV4-3 and TRBJ2-1; 9 bases are a match to TRBD2. CDR3 sequence reads: CASSHSSSGTPGEQFF. The CDR3 nucleotides are TGCGCCAGCAGCCATTCGTCTAGCGGGACTCCGGGTGAGCAGTTCTTC.